One and the same sample provided the 23 T cell receptor beta chains below, sequenced in a study of T cell responses to AZD1222 COVID-19 vaccine. Measured with immunoSEQ multiplex PCR; TCRdb has only the in-frame clones, and not every one. The data contain around 200,000 clones, approximately 93% of them seen just once; the ten biggest clones take up around 4%. The input for sequencing was peripheral blood, taken on day 0 of AZD1222 vaccination. These receptor sequences come from an adult in good health.

The chain links TRBV5-6 to TRBJ1-6, with a possible D match to TRBD1 (6 bases). This CDR3 is built from 15 residues. CDR1 SGHDT and CDR2 YYEEEE come from the germline V gene. The ends were cut back, 3 bases at V and 6 bases at J, with 13 bases in the middle. The DNA for the CDR3 is TGTGCCAGCAGCTGGGGGGCAGATAGTAATTCACCCCTCCACTTT. Its translation: CASSWGADSNSPLHF. Complete variable domain (other parts from reference TRBV5-6 and TRBJ1-6): DAGVTQSPTHLIKTRGQQVTLRCSPKSGHDTVSWYQQALGQGPQFIFQYYEEEERQRGNFPDRFSGHQFPNYSSELNVNALLLGDSALYLCASSWGADSNSPLHFGNGTRLTVT.

The DNA for the CDR3 is TGTGCTAGTGGTGTAATGATCGGGGGTAATTGGAACACTGAAGCTTTCTTT. This gives the protein CASGVMIGGNWNTEAFF. The chain carries TRBV12-5 and TRBJ1-1, with a tentative D call TRBD1 (5 bases). CDR1 and CDR2 from the germline V gene are LGHNT and FRNRAP. This CDR3 region has 17 residues. Deletions cut 5 bases from V and 1 base from J, with 20 bases between.

This clone was detected a few times. The J gene is TRBJ1-4, the V gene TRBV4-2; possible D gene TRBD1, 5 bases. The CDR3 is made up of 14 amino acids. The germline CDR1 and CDR2 sequences are LGHNA and YNFKEQ. The V end lost 4 bases, the J end lost 7 bases, and 13 bases lay between the germline ends. Here the CDR3 reads CASSLGGEGEKLFF. CDR3 DNA: TGTGCCAGCAGCCTGGGGGGAGAGGGTGAAAAACTGTTTTTT.

J is TRBJ1-2 and V is TRBV12-5; no clear D. The CDR3 is 14 residues long. V was clipped by 1 base and J by 1 base, with 7 bases between them. Germline V gene sequence: CDR1 LGHNT, CDR2 FRNRAP. The CDR3 nucleotides read TGTGCTAGTGGTTTGGGCACATTTAACTATGGCTACACCTTC. Its translation: CASGLGTFNYGYTF.

Remarks on this clone: This may be a read error: a much more frequent sequence differs by one nucleotide. The CDR3 is CASSEQGNTEAFF. The CDR3 nucleotides are TGTGCCAGCAGTGAACAGGGGAACACTGAAGCTTTCTTT. The V gene is TRBV2, the J gene TRBJ1-1; D possibly corresponds to TRBD1 (5 bases). This CDR3 contains 13 residues. Per germline, CDR1 SNHLY and CDR2 FYNNEI. V was shortened by 2 bases and J by 1 base, with 5 bases between the two germline ends.

Only a few counts were recorded for this clone. The rearrangement links TRBV6-6 to TRBJ1-5, with 9 bases fitting TRBD1. Germline V gives CDR1 MNHNY, CDR2 SVGAGI (reference sequence). The CDR3 is 17 amino acids. V trimming: 6 bases; J trimming: 3 bases; junction bases outside the gene matches: 12. The CDR3 nucleotides are TGTGCCAGCAGACGACAATCCGGGACAGGGCTCAATCAGCCCCAGCATTTT. This sequence encodes CASRRQSGTGLNQPQHF.

This chain connects TRBV19 to TRBJ1-5, with D possibly being TRBD1 (5 bases). V was shortened by 5 bases and J by 2 bases, with 13 bases between the two germline ends. The CDR3 has 15 amino acids. The germline CDR1 and CDR2 sequences are LNHDA and SQIVND (reference sequence). CDR3 bases: TGTGCCAGTAGTCTAGGAGAAGGGGGCAATCAGCCCCAGCATTTT. Its protein product is CASSLGEGGNQPQHF.

Worth noting for this clone: Other nucleotide sequences in the sample specify the same CDR3. Written as DNA, the CDR3 is TGTGCCAGCAGCGTAGATAGCTACGAGCAGTACTTC. It is translated as CASSVDSYEQYF. This chain uses TRBV9 with TRBJ2-7; D not certain. Between the trimmed V and J ends, which lost 0 bases and 3 bases, there was a span of 4 bases. Germline assignment: CDR1 SGDLS and CDR2 YYNGEE. CDR3 length equals 12 residues.

The chain joins TRBV27 to TRBJ1-2; TRBD1 might be the D (5 bases). Germline V gene sequence: CDR1 MNHEY, CDR2 SMNVEV (reference sequence). Trimming cost V 5 bases and J 4 bases, with 8 bases left between them. This CDR3 is 12 amino acids long. CDR3 DNA sequence: TGTGCCAGCAGTCGGGACGGCTATGGCTACACCTTC. Translation: CASSRDGYGYTF.

This chain connects TRBV30 to TRBJ1-2; 7 bases are a match to TRBD1. The trim removed 8 bases at V and 4 bases at J, leaving 7 bases unmatched. Germline CDR1 reads GTSNPN; CDR2 reads SVGIG (reference sequence). CDR3 length: 12 amino acids. CDR3: CAILGDSYGYTF. The CDR3 DNA reads TGTGCCATCCTAGGGGACAGCTATGGCTACACCTTC.

The chain employs TRBV29-1 and TRBJ1-3, with a tentative D call TRBD1 (5 bases). CDR1 SQVTM and CDR2 ANQGSEA come from the germline V gene. This CDR3 contains 14 residues. V lost 5 bases and J lost 0, with 11 bases in between. The CDR3 region is CSVLSQGSGNTIYF. The DNA for the CDR3 is TGCAGCGTTCTTTCGCAGGGCTCTGGAAACACCATATATTTT.

The V and J genes are TRBV3-1 (or the pseudogene TRBV3-2) and TRBJ1-1, with a weak D call TRBD1 (5 bases). Germline lookup yields CDR1 LGHDT and CDR2 YNNKEL (reference sequence). The length of the CDR3 is 13 residues. Trimming took off 4 bases at V and 11 bases at J, with 17 bases between the two ends. The CDR3 here is CASSLNRAGSAFF. In nucleotides, the CDR3 is TGTGCCAGCAGCCTTAATAGGGCAGGGAGTGCTTTCTTT.

The chain has TRBV7-2 and TRBJ2-7; TRBD1 or TRBD2 may be the D gene (5 bases each). The CDR3 runs 15 residues. The V and J ends lost 3 bases and 0 bases respectively, with 12 bases between them. The V gene's germline CDR1 is SGHTA and CDR2 FQGNSA. CDR3 loop: CASSFSGPSSYEQYF. Written as DNA, the CDR3 is TGTGCCAGCAGCTTCTCGGGGCCTAGCTCCTACGAGCAGTACTTC.

This clone was found many times. This chain connects TRBV29-1 to TRBJ2-1; D possibly corresponds to TRBD1 (5 bases). Trimming stripped 6 bases from V and 15 bases from J, with 21 bases between. CDR1 and CDR2 from the germline V gene are SQVTM and ANQGSEA. The CDR3 consists of 12 residues. This chain's CDR3 is CSVGLSGRNPFF. As DNA, the CDR3 is TGCAGCGTCGGTCTCTCAGGGCGAAATCCGTTCTTC.

This rearrangement joins TRBV6-5 to TRBJ1-1, with D perhaps TRBD1 (5 bases). The ends were cut back, 2 bases at V and 4 bases at J, with 14 bases in the middle. Germline V lookup: CDR1 MNHEY, CDR2 SVGAGI. The CDR3 covers 15 residues. CDR3: CASSYRGSPLTEAFF. As DNA, the CDR3 is TGTGCCAGCAGTTACAGGGGTTCCCCTCTCACTGAAGCTTTCTTT.

The rearrangement joins TRBV6-5 to TRBJ1-1; tentatively, D is TRBD1 (5 bases). Deletions cut 5 bases from V and 0 bases from J, with 13 bases between. The germline gives CDR1 MNHEY, CDR2 SVGAGI. The CDR3 runs 15 residues. The CDR3 DNA sequence: TGTGCCAGCAGTCCTGAGGGGCTGATGAACACTGAAGCTTTCTTT. This gives the protein CASSPEGLMNTEAFF.

The J gene is TRBJ2-4, the V gene TRBV12-3 or TRBV12-4, with D unclear. This CDR3 contains 13 residues. V gave up 1 base and J gave up 1 base, with 2 bases separating them. CDR3 nucleotides: TGTGCCAGCAGTTTAGTTGCCAAAAACATTCAGTACTTC. Translating it yields CASSLVAKNIQYF.

This chain connects TRBV5-4 to TRBJ2-5, with TRBD1 matching 10 bases. Per germline, CDR1 SGHNT and CDR2 YYREEE (reference sequence). CDR3 size: 17 residues. Trimming at V came to 2 bases and at J to 2 bases, leaving 9 bases not matched to a gene. The CDR3 loop reads CASSFRAGTGVQETQYF. In DNA form, the CDR3 reads TGTGCCAGCAGCTTTAGGGCCGGGACAGGGGTTCAAGAGACCCAGTACTTC.

The chain joins TRBV12-5 to TRBJ2-7; the D call may be TRBD1 or TRBD2 (5 bases each). Germline V gene lookup returns CDR1 LGHNT and CDR2 FRNRAP. This CDR3 has 15 amino acids. Between the trimmed V and J ends, which lost 5 bases and 1 base, there was a span of 15 bases. The CDR3 here is CASGIGGQGSYEQYF. CDR3 in DNA: TGTGCTAGTGGTATTGGGGGTCAAGGGTCCTACGAGCAGTACTTC.

In its sample, this clone was seen once. The J gene is TRBJ2-1, the V gene TRBV25-1; 13 bases agree with TRBD2. After removal of 1 base from V and 5 bases from J, the junction contained 2 bases not matched to a gene. The CDR3 has 16 amino acids. Germline CDR1 MGHDK, CDR2 SYGVNS. The CDR3 here is CASSESGTSGDNEQFF. The CDR3 nucleotides are TGTGCCAGCAGTGAATCTGGGACTAGCGGGGACAATGAGCAGTTCTTC.

As DNA, the CDR3 is TGTGCCAGCAGTTTAGCGGGAGGGAACTACAATGAGCAGTTCTTC. It codes for CASSLAGGNYNEQFF. The chain combines TRBV5-5 with TRBJ2-1; 11 bases fit TRBD2. CDR3 length: 15 amino acids. With V trimmed by 5 bases and J by 3 bases, 4 bases remained unmatched. CDR1 and CDR2 (germline): SGHKS, YYEKEE (reference sequence).

The chain has TRBV10-3 and TRBJ2-7; 11 nucleotides align to TRBD1. CDR1 is ENHRY and CDR2 is SYGVKD in the germline V gene. This CDR3 has 14 amino acids. The V segment lost 2 bases and the J segment 4 bases; nucleotides outside the gene matches: 1. The CDR3 DNA sequence: TGTGCCATCAGTGAGGGACAGGGGGCATACGAGCAGTACTTC. It is translated as CAISEGQGAYEQYF.

This clone is a singleton in its sample. The chain employs TRBV7-2 and TRBJ1-3, with D hard to call. This CDR3 is built from 15 residues. V shed 0 bases and J shed 2 bases, with 8 bases lying between them. Germline CDR1 reads SGHTA; CDR2 reads FQGNSA. CDR3 in DNA: TGTGCCAGCAGCTTAGCATGGGGTACTGGAAACACCATATATTTT. It codes for CASSLAWGTGNTIYF.